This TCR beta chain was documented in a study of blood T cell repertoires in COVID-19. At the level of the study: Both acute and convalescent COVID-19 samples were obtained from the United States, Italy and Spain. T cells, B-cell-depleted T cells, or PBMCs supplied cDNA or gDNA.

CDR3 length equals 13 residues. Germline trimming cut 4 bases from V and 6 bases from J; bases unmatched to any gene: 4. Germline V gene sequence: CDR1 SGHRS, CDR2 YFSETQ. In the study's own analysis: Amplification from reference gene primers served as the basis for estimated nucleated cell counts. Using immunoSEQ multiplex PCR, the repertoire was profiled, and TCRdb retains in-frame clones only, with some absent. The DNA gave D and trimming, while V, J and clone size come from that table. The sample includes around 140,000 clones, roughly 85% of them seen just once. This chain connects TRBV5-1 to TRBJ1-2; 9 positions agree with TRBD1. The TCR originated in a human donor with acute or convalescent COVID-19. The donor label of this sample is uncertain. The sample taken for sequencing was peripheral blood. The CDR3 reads CASSPGQGNGYTF. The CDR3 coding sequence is TGCGCCAGCAGCCCGGGACAGGGTAATGGCTACACCTTC.